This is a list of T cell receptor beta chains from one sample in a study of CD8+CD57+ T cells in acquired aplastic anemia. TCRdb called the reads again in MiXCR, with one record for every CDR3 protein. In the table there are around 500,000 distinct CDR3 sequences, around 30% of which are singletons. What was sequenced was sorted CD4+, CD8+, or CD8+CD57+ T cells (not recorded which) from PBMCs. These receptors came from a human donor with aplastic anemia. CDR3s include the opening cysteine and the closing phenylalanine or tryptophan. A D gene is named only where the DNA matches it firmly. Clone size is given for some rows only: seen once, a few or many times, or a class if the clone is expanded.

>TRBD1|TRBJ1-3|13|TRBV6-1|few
CASRTGFGNTIYF
TGTGCCAGCAGGACAGGGTTTGGAAACACCATATATTTT
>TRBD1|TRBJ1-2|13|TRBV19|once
CASNPTGGYGYTF
TGTGCCAGCAACCCGACAGGGGGCTATGGCTACACCTTC
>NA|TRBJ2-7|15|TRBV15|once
CATSRELQGSYEQYF
TGTGCCACCAGCAGAGAACTTCAGGGATCCTACGAGCAGTACTTC
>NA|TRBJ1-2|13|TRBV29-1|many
CSVERQLDYGYTF
TGCAGCGTTGAACGGCAGCTAGACTATGGCTACACCTTC
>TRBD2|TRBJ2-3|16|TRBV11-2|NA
CASSFRERGGTDTQYF
TGTGCCAGCAGCTTCCGTGAGCGGGGGGGCACAGATACGCAGTATTTT
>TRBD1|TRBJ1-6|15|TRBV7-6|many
CASSLGQGANSPLHF
TGTGCCAGCAGCTTGGGGCAGGGGGCCAATTCACCCCTCCACTTT
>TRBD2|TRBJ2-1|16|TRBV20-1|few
CSATSGRARSYNEQFF
TGCAGTGCTACTAGCGGGAGGGCCAGATCCTACAATGAGCAGTTCTTC
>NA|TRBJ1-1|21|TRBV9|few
CASSVGSRGGRVPNPNTEAFF
TGTGCCAGCAGCGTAGGGAGTAGGGGAGGCCGCGTTCCAAACCCGAACACTGAAGCTTTCTTT
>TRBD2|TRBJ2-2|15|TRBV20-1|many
CSAASGLAGTGELFF
TGCAGTGCCGCAAGCGGACTAGCGGGGACCGGGGAGCTGTTTTTT
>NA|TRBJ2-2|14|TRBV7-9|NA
CASSFVQPTGELFF
TGTGCCAGCAGCTTTGTTCAACCGACCGGGGAGCTGTTTTTT
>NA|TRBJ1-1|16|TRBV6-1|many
CASSPWEGEVNTEAFF
TGTGCCAGCAGCCCTTGGGAGGGCGAGGTGAATACTGAAGCTTTCTTT
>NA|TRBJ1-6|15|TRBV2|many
CASSERGQDNSPLHF
TGTGCCAGCAGTGAAAGAGGCCAGGATAATTCACCCCTCCACTTT
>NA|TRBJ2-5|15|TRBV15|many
CATSRDQGAGETQYF
TGTGCCACCAGCAGAGATCAAGGGGCAGGAGAGACCCAGTACTTC
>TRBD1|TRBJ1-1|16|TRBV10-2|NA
CASSDLGTGSNTEAFF
TGCGCCAGCAGTGACCTAGGGACAGGGTCGAACACTGAAGCTTTCTTT
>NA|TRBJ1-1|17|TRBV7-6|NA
CASSSSVVVQGITEAFF
TGTGCCAGCAGCTCCTCGGTAGTGGTGCAGGGAATCACTGAAGCTTTCTTT
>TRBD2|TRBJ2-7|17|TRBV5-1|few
CASSPTSPLAGRYEQYF
TGCGCCAGCAGCCCAACGTCCCCACTAGCGGGGCGGTACGAGCAGTACTTC
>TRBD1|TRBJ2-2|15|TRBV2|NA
CASSPTGALTGELFF
TGTGCCAGCAGCCCAACAGGGGCCCTTACCGGGGAGCTGTTTTTT
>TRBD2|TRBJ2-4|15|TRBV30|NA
CAWAYSGRAKNIQYF
TGTGCCTGGGCCTATAGCGGGAGAGCCAAAAACATTCAGTACTTC
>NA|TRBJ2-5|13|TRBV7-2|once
CASSPGQRETQYF
TGTGCCAGTAGCCCCGGACAGAGAGAGACCCAGTACTTC
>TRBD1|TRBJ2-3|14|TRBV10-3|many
CAISESTGGDTQYF
TGTGCCATCAGTGAGTCGACAGGGGGAGATACGCAGTATTTT
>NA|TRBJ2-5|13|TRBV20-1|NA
CSEGAARQETQYF
TGCAGTGAAGGGGCAGCAAGACAAGAGACCCAGTACTTC
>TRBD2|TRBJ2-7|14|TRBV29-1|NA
CSVDGLAGTYEQYF
TGCAGCGTTGATGGACTAGCGGGGACCTACGAGCAGTACTTC
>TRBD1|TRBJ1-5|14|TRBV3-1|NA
CASSLRQGSQPQHF
TGTGCCAGCAGCCTTAGACAGGGGTCTCAGCCCCAGCATTTT
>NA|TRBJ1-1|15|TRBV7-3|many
CASSLTQVQNTEAFF
TGTGCCAGCAGCCTAACACAGGTACAGAACACTGAAGCTTTCTTT
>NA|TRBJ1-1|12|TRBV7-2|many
CASSVRGTEAFF
TGTGCCAGCAGCGTCCGGGGAACTGAAGCTTTCTTT
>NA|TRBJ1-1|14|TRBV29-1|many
CSVEFWDEGTEAFF
TGCAGCGTTGAATTCTGGGACGAGGGCACTGAAGCTTTCTTT
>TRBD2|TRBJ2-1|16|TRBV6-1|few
CASSRDIAGGYNEQFF
TGTGCCAGCAGTAGAGACATAGCGGGGGGATACAATGAGCAGTTCTTC
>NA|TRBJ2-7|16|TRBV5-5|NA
CASSFSSRGRGNEQYF
TGTGCCAGCAGCTTCTCGTCACGGGGGCGAGGTAACGAGCAGTACTTC
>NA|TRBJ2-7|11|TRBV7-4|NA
CASSPRGKEYF
TGTGCCAGCAGCCCCCGAGGGAAGGAGTACTTC
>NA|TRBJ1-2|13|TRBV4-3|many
CASSQDSLRQATF
TGCGCCAGCAGCCAAGATAGCCTTCGACAGGCCACCTTC
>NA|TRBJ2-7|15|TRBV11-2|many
CASSQTSGTPVEQYF
TGTGCCAGCAGCCAAACTAGTGGCACACCGGTCGAGCAGTACTTC
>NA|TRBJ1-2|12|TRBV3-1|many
CASSQGQLGYTF
TGTGCCAGCAGCCAGGGACAACTAGGCTACACCTTC
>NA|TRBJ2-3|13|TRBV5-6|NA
CASSLKSPGTQYF
TGTGCCAGCAGCTTGAAAAGCCCGGGTACGCAGTATTTT
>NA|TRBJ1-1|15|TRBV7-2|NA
CASSLGAGTNTEAFF
TGTGCCAGCAGCTTAGGGGCAGGGACGAACACTGAAGCTTTCTTT
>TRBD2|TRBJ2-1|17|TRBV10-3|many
CAISESASGGARNEQFF
TGTGCCATCAGTGAGTCGGCTAGCGGGGGGGCACGGAATGAGCAGTTCTTC
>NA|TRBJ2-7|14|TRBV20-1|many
CSARGPQGYDEQYF
TGCAGTGCTAGGGGACCGCAGGGCTACGACGAGCAGTACTTC
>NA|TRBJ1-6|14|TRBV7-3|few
CASSPGPYNSPLHF
TGTGCCAGCAGTCCGGGGCCCTATAATTCACCCCTCCACTTT